This T cell receptor (beta chain) derives from a study of post-analysis software for immune sequencing data. Study results and limitations: Under F measure analysis, samples from one preparation batch co-clustered strongly. Significantly lower normalized Chao1 diversity was found in patients with multiple sclerosis relative to controls. TRBV5-6, TRBV5-1 and TRBV20-1 belonged to a set of about five TRBV segments that were more frequent in patients than controls.

Presence of unique molecular identifiers characterized the TCR beta cDNA libraries. T cells numbering roughly 1 to 10 million yielded cDNA molecules that totaled about 500,000. TCRdb passed the PCR reads through MiXCR, listing each CDR3 protein once. The table has roughly 600,000 distinct CDR3 sequences, about 40% seen once; the top ten hold around 1.7%. This clonotype came up many times. Antigen specificity is unknown. The ends were cut back, 4 bases at V and 4 bases at J, with 7 bases in the middle. The CDR3 length is 12 residues. The gene calls are TRBV12-3 or TRBV12-4 and TRBJ1-2, with D possibly being TRBD1 (5 bases). The source material was blood. This clonotype was sampled from a girl between 10 and 17 years old with multiple sclerosis. CDR3 amino acids: CASSSGSYGYTF. For the CDR3, the DNA is TGTGCCAGCAGTTCAGGGTCCTATGGCTACACCTTC.